Included here is one T cell receptor (beta chain) sequence, with context. The data derive from a study of blood T cell repertoires in COVID-19. This CDR3 is 15 amino acids long. The V end lost 3 bases, the J end lost 0 bases, and 9 bases lay between the germline ends. CDR1 is LGHDT, CDR2 YNNKEL, per germline (reference sequence). Clones were read by immunoSEQ multiplex PCR, and TCRdb kept only the in-frame ones, dropping some. Here the sample spans about 210,000 clones, 85% being singletons. The sequencing sample was made of peripheral blood. The chain carries TRBV3-1 (or the pseudogene TRBV3-2) and TRBJ1-3, with a weak D call TRBD1 (5 bases). This TCR was sampled from a man aged 50 to 60 with COVID-19, enrolled during active disease. The CDR3 sequence: CASSHRALSGNTIYF. The DNA for the CDR3 is TGTGCCAGCAGCCACAGGGCCCTCTCTGGAAACACCATATATTTT.